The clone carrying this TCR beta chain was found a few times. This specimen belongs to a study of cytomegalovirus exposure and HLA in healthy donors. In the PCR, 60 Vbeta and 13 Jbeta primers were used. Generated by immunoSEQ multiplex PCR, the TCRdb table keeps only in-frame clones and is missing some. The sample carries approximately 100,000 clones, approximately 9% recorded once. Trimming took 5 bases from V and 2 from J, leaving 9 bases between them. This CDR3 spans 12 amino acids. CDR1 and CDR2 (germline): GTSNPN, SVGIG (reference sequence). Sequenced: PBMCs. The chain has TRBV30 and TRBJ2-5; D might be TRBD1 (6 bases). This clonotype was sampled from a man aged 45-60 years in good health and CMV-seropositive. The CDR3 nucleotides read TGTGCCTGGGGACAGCAACAAGAGACCCAGTACTTC. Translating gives CAWGQQQETQYF. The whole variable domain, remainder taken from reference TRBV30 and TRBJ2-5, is SQTIHQWPATLVQPVGSPLSLECTVEGTSNPNLYWYRQAAGRGLQLLFYSVGIGQISSEVPQNLSASRPQDRQFILSSKKLLLSDSGFYLCAWGQQQETQYFGPGTRLLVL.